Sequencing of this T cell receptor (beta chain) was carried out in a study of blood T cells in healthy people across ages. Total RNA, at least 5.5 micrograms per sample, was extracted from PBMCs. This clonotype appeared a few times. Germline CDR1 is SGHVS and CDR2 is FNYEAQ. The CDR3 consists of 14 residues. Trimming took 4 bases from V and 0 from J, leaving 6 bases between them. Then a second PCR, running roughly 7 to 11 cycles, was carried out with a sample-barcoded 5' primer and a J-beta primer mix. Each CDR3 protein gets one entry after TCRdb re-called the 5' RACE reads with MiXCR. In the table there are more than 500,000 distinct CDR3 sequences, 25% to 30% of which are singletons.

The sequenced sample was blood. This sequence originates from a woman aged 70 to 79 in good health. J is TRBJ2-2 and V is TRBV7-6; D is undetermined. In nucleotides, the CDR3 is TGTGCCAGCAGCTCGGCCCCGAACACCGGGGAGCTGTTTTTT. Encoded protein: CASSSAPNTGELFF.